This T cell receptor beta chain is drawn from a study of shared clonotypes between healthy human individuals. Study outcomes and limitations: Several donors held about 4.6% of naive CD4 clonotypes in common. A reduction in generation probabilities was seen for non-shared clonotypes relative to those shared by all four donors. Estimated richness values were generally larger in naive subsets than in memory subsets.

TCRdb's table, derived via immunoSEQ multiplex PCR, lists solely in-frame clones and lacks some. The repertoire consists of about 1 million clones, with around 76% occurring once and the leading ten covering approximately 1.5%. V was clipped by 5 bases and J by 0 bases, with 4 bases between them. Germline V gene data show CDR1 as DFQATT and CDR2 as SNEGSKA (reference sequence). This CDR3 is 11 amino acids long. With respect to this clone: Its antigen is not known.

This TCR was recovered from a man aged 18 to 29 in good health. This sequence joins TRBV20-1 and TRBJ1-1, with unresolved D. Material: memory CD4+ T cells sorted from blood. Indicated subset: CD45RA-negative fraction. The CDR3 protein is CSAFMNTEAFF. DNA of the CDR3: TGCAGTGCTTTCATGAACACTGAAGCTTTCTTT.